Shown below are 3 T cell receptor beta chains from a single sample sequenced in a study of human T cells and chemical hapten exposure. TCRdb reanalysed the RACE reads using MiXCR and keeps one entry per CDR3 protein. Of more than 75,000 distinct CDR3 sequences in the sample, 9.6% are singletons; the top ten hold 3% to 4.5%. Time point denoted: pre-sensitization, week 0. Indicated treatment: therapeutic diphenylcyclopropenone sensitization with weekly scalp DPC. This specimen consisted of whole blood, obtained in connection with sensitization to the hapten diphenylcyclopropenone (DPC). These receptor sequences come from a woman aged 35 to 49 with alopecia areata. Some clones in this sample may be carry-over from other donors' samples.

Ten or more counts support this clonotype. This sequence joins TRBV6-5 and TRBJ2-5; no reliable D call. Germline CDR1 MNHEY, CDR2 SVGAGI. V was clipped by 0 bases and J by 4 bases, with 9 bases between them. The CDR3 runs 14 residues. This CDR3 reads CASSYSGSGETQYF. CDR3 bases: TGTGCCAGCAGTTACTCCGGGTCAGGAGAGACCCAGTACTTC.

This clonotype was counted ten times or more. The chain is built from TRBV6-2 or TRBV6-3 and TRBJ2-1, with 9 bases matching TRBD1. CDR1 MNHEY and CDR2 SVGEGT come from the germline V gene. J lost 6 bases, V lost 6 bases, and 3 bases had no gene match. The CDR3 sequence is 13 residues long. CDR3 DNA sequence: TGTGCCAGCAGGGGGACAGGGAGCAATGAGCAGTTCTTC. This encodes CASRGTGSNEQFF.

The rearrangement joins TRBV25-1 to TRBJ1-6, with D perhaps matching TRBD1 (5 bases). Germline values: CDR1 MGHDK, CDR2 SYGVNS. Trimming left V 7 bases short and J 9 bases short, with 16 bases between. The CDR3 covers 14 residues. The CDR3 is CASNPGQGGSPLHF. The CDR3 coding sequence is TGTGCCAGCAACCCTGGGCAGGGCGGTTCACCCCTCCACTTT.